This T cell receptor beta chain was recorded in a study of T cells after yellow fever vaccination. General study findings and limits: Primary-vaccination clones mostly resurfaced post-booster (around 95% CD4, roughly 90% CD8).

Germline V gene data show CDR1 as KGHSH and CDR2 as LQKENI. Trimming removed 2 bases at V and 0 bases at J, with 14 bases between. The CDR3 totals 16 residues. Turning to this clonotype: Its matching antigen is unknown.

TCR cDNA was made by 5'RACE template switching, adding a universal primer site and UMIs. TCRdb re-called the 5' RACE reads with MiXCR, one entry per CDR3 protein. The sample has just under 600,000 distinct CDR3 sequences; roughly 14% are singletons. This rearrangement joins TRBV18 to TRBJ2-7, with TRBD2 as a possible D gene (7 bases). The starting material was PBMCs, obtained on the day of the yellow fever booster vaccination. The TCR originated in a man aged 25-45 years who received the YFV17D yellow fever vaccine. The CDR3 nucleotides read TGTGCCAGCTCACCAGAAGGGGGGGGAAGCTCCTACGAGCAGTACTTC. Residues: CASSPEGGGSSYEQYF.